Each of the 32 T cell receptor beta chains below was sequenced from the same sample in a study of regulatory T cells in long-lasting Graves disease (dated by TCRdb to the early 2020s). Library construction relied on multiplex PCR. The sequencer listed for this sample is Illumina HiSeq 4000. CDR3 regions were amplified by Arm-PCR with iRepertoire HTBI primers to construct TCR beta libraries. TCRdb itself trimmed the public reads at Q25 with fastp, ran MiXCR and retained productive beta chains. Rows are combined by CDR3 protein, so each entry shows the most common genes and DNA. This sample is represented by approximately 470,000 distinct CDR3 sequences; 15% to 20% of them were singletons. Of the sample, over 9% is held by the ten largest clones. The time point label, read with the paper, signifies: newly diagnosed GD, antithyroid drugs for less than 3 months. For both TCR sequencing and RNA sequencing, RNA was extracted from PBMCs using TRIzol.

These data also formed part of another study, on T cells in Graves' hyperthyroidism and ophthalmopathy.

This sample comprised peripheral blood mononuclear cells (PBMCs), obtained at new diagnosis, from a patient treated with antithyroid drugs. These TCRs come from a man aged 40-50 years with Graves disease. Donor details come from another sample of the same person, matched by shared clones.

Many counts were recorded for this clonotype. V and J are TRBV27 and TRBJ2-3, with 7 bases matching TRBD2. Losses at the gene ends were 5 bases for V and 4 bases for J; bases not matched to a gene: 6. This CDR3 spans 14 amino acids. The V gene's germline CDR1 is MNHEY and CDR2 SMNVEV (reference sequence). The CDR3 reads CASSPRLAPDTQYF. Here the CDR3 DNA reads TGTGCCAGCAGTCCGAGACTAGCCCCAGATACGCAGTATTTT.

Note on this clonotype: This may be a read error, as it is one base from a much larger clone. The chain combines TRBV18 with TRBJ1-5; unclear D gene. Germline V lookup: CDR1 KGHSH, CDR2 LQKENI. This CDR3 contains 15 residues. The CDR3 region has the DNA TGTGCCAGCTCACCCTCCCGGGTTCCCAATCAGTCCCAGCATTTT. Amino acid sequence: CASSPSRVPNQSQHF.

At least ten counts were recorded for this clonotype. The chain has TRBV28 and TRBJ2-7; 9 bases are shared with TRBD1. The trim removed 3 bases at V and 4 bases at J, leaving 13 bases unmatched. Germline V gives CDR1 MDHEN, CDR2 SYDVKM. The CDR3 runs 17 residues. The CDR3 spells CASSFLTGGFTRYEQYF. DNA of the CDR3: TGTGCCAGCAGTTTTTTGACAGGGGGATTTACTCGGTACGAGCAGTACTTC.

This clonotype was seen ten or more times. The rearrangement uses TRBV7-8 and TRBJ2-7; D unclear. The length of the CDR3 is 16 residues. In germline, CDR1 is SGHVS, CDR2 FQNEAQ. Trimming stripped 1 base from V and 2 bases from J, with 15 bases between. The CDR3 loop reads CASSLGASVTPYEQYF. CDR3 DNA sequence: TGTGCCAGCAGCTTAGGGGCCAGCGTAACCCCCTACGAGCAGTACTTC.

This clonotype was detected many times. The CDR3 is CSASSGKQFF. In DNA form, the CDR3 reads TGCAGTGCTAGTAGTGGGAAGCAGTTCTTC. The chain links TRBV20-1 to TRBJ2-1; D is undetermined. The V gene's germline CDR1 is DFQATT and CDR2 SNEGSKA (reference sequence). The CDR3 covers 10 residues. Trimming removed 3 bases from V and 11 bases from J, with 8 bases in between.

V gene TRBV6-1 combines with J gene TRBJ2-7; possible D gene TRBD1, 5 bases. The CDR3 runs 14 residues. Trimming took 5 bases from V and 7 from J, leaving 18 bases between them. CDR1 and CDR2 (germline): MNHNS, SASEGT. CDR3 in DNA: TGTGCCAGCAGTCCCCTCGGCAGGGTAGGAGAGCAGTACTTC. The encoded protein is CASSPLGRVGEQYF.

In regard to this clonotype: It may be a read error: a sequence one base away is much more abundant. This chain connects TRBV20-1 to TRBJ1-1; D is perhaps TRBD1 (5 bases). CDR1 DFQATT and CDR2 SNEGSKA come from the germline V gene (reference sequence). CDR3 size: 15 residues. Trimming stripped 3 bases from V and 3 bases from J, with 17 bases between. CDR3 amino acids: CSASSWSGPDTEAFF. In DNA, the CDR3 is TGCAGTGCTAGTAGCTGGTCAGGGCCGGACACTGAAGCTTTCTTT.

The chain has TRBV15 and TRBJ2-1; 9 nucleotides line up with TRBD2. The germline gives CDR1 LNHNV, CDR2 YYDKDF (reference sequence). Losses at the gene ends were 3 bases for V and 4 bases for J; bases not matched to a gene: 1. This CDR3 contains 14 residues. DNA of the CDR3: TGTGCCACCAGCAGGCGGGAGGGTTACAATGAGCAGTTCTTC. Its protein is CATSRREGYNEQFF. Together with reference TRBV15 and TRBJ2-1, the CDR3 gives the full variable domain: DAMVIQNPRYQVTQFGKPVTLSCSQTLNHNVMYWYQQKSSQAPKLLFHYYDKDFNNEADTPDNFQSRRPNTSFCFLDIRSPGLGDTAMYLCATSRREGYNEQFFGPGTRLTVL.

There are many counts of this clonotype. The chain links TRBV6-1 to TRBJ1-3; 10 nucleotides match TRBD1. In germline, CDR1 is MNHNS, CDR2 SASEGT. Unmatched junction bases numbered 11, after V lost 2 bases and J lost 4 bases. The length of the CDR3 is 18 residues. CDR3 protein: CASSELGTGAAWGNTIYF. CDR3 coding DNA: TGTGCCAGCAGTGAATTGGGGACAGGGGCCGCCTGGGGAAACACCATATATTTT.

This clonotype was found many times. The chain is built from TRBV6-1 and TRBJ2-5, with TRBD2 identical over 8 bases. V shed 7 bases, J shed 5 bases, and the junction held 9 bases outside the gene matches. Germline CDR1 reads MNHNS; CDR2 reads SASEGT. The CDR3 consists of 14 residues. This chain's CDR3 is CASTGGAGVETQYF. CDR3 bases: TGTGCCAGCACCGGGGGGGCGGGAGTGGAGACCCAGTACTTC.

The sample holds a few counts of this clonotype. This chain links TRBV3-1 with TRBJ2-1; 7 nucleotides agree with TRBD2. Germline V gives CDR1 LGHDT, CDR2 YNNKEL (reference sequence). The CDR3 runs to 15 residues. Trimming removed 5 bases from V and 2 bases from J; junction bases left unmatched: 6. The DNA of the CDR3 is TGTGCCAGCAGCGTAGACGCGGGAGCCTACAATGAGCAGTTCTTC. This gives the protein CASSVDAGAYNEQFF.

This clonotype was seen a handful of times. The chain combines TRBV5-6 with TRBJ1-1; tentatively, D is TRBD1 (5 bases). CDR3 size: 13 residues. Trimming stripped 0 bases from V and 7 bases from J, with 10 bases between. Germline assignment: CDR1 SGHDT and CDR2 YYEEEE. CDR3 bases: TGTGCCAGCAGCTTGGGGCAGGGAGGTGAAGCTTTCTTT. It translates to CASSLGQGGEAFF.

Ten or more counts support this clonotype. V gene TRBV28 combines with J gene TRBJ2-1; either TRBD1 or TRBD2 may fit D (5 bases each). Germline-derived CDR1 and CDR2 are MDHEN and SYDVKM. Trimming took off 5 bases at V and 0 bases at J, with 14 bases between the two ends. The CDR3 loop spans 16 amino acids. Here the CDR3 reads CASSSRDPSSYNEQFF. The DNA for the CDR3 is TGTGCCAGCAGTAGCCGGGACCCAAGCTCCTACAATGAGCAGTTCTTC.

This clonotype was recorded at least ten times. This chain uses TRBV12-3 or TRBV12-4 with TRBJ2-1; 10 bases fit TRBD2. CDR3 length: 14 residues. The J segment lost 7 bases and the V segment lost 5 bases, leaving 5 bases of the junction unmatched. For the CDR3, the DNA is TGTGCCAGCAGTCGTACGGGACTAGCGAATGAGCAGTTCTTC. This translates into CASSRTGLANEQFF.

This clonotype appeared a few times. CDR3 sequence reads: CASSLSGRGFSYNEQFF. CDR3 coding DNA: TGTGCCAGCAGTTTAAGTGGAAGGGGATTTTCCTACAATGAGCAGTTCTTC. J is TRBJ2-1 and V is TRBV27; the D gene is possibly TRBD1 (5 bases). The CDR3 extends over 17 amino acids. The V end was cut by 2 bases, the J end by 1 base, with 15 bases between. The germline V gene encodes CDR1 MNHEY and CDR2 SMNVEV (reference sequence).

This clonotype appeared a few times. V gene TRBV20-1 combines with J gene TRBJ2-3; 7 bases fit TRBD2. This CDR3 has 15 amino acids. Germline lookup yields CDR1 DFQATT and CDR2 SNEGSKA (reference sequence). Trimming cost V 3 bases and J 2 bases; bases outside gene matches: 8. The CDR3 nucleotides are TGCAGTGCTAGGTGGCGGGAGATAGCCACAGATACGCAGTATTTT. Translated, it gives CSARWREIATDTQYF.

The chain employs TRBV28 and TRBJ1-2; TRBD1 is a possible D gene (5 bases). The germline V gene encodes CDR1 MDHEN and CDR2 SYDVKM. V was trimmed by 3 bases and J by 7 bases, leaving 18 bases between them. CDR3 length: 15 residues. The CDR3 nucleotides read TGTGCCAGCAGTTTGGAGGCAACGGGGACGCGTGGCTACACCTTC. Translation gives CASSLEATGTRGYTF.

The J gene is TRBJ2-7, the V gene TRBV3-1; a weak D match, TRBD1 (7 bases). The CDR3 contains 14 residues. Germline CDR1 and CDR2: LGHDT and YNNKEL (reference sequence). V was shortened by 3 bases and J by 3 bases, with 12 bases between the two germline ends. CDR3 in amino acids: CASSHGGQLYEQYF. CDR3 sequence (DNA): TGTGCCAGCAGCCACGGGGGACAGCTCTACGAGCAGTACTTC.

This clonotype was counted at least ten times. The chain uses TRBV7-2 and TRBJ2-2, with TRBD2 matching 8 bases. Germline lookup yields CDR1 SGHTA and CDR2 FQGNSA. Germline trimming cut 5 bases from V and 7 bases from J; bases unmatched to any gene: 12. This CDR3 has 16 amino acids. DNA of the CDR3: TGTGCCAGCAGCCAAGAAGCCGGGACTAGAGGCGGGGAGCTGTTTTTT. The encoded protein is CASSQEAGTRGGELFF.

The chain carries TRBV29-1 and TRBJ1-1, with unresolved D. Trimming left V 0 bases short and J 7 bases short, with 12 bases between. In germline, CDR1 is SQVTM, CDR2 ANQGSEA. The CDR3 is made up of 13 amino acids. This CDR3 is CSVEDWAPGEAFF. The CDR3 DNA reads as TGCAGCGTTGAAGACTGGGCCCCCGGTGAAGCTTTCTTT. The full variable domain, completed using reference TRBV29-1 and TRBJ1-1, is SAVISQKPSRDICQRGTSLTIQCQVDSQVTMMFWYRQQPGQSLTLIATANQGSEATYESGFVIDKFPISRPNLTFSTLTVSNMSPEDSSIYLCSVEDWAPGEAFFGQGTRLTVV.

This clonotype turned up a few times. The gene calls are TRBV10-3 and TRBJ1-3; D gene unclear. This CDR3 comprises 11 residues. Between the trimmed V and J ends, which lost 6 bases and 6 bases, there was a span of 6 bases. Germline V gene sequence: CDR1 ENHRY, CDR2 SYGVKD. Here the CDR3 DNA reads TGTGCCATCAGGGACGAAAACACCATATATTTT. Translation: CAIRDENTIYF.

This clonotype showed up many times. The chain joins TRBV7-3 to TRBJ2-1; D is unclear. CDR3 length: 20 residues. CDR1 SGHTA and CDR2 FQGTGA come from the germline V gene. The V end was cut by 3 bases, the J end by 1 base, with 25 bases between. The CDR3 here is CASSLNVRSPVKGSYNEQFF. The CDR3 region has the DNA TGTGCCAGCAGCTTGAACGTTCGGTCGCCCGTTAAAGGATCCTACAATGAGCAGTTCTTC.

V is TRBV6-1 and J is TRBJ2-5, with TRBD1 identical over 9 bases. Trimming removed 10 bases from V and 7 bases from J; junction bases left unmatched: 10. The CDR3 has 13 amino acids. Germline lookup yields CDR1 MNHNS and CDR2 SASEGT. CDR3 amino acids: CATTTGGYGTQYF. As DNA, the CDR3 is TGTGCCACCACGACAGGGGGTTATGGGACCCAGTACTTC.

This clonotype has just a few counts. The chain recombines TRBV29-1 with TRBJ2-2, with D unclear. The ends were cut back, 1 base at V and 4 bases at J, with 10 bases in the middle. CDR1 is SQVTM, CDR2 ANQGSEA, per germline. This CDR3 region has 14 residues. The CDR3 nucleotides are TGCAGCGTTGAAGGGGCATCTATCACCGGGGAGCTGTTTTTT. Residues: CSVEGASITGELFF.

This clonotype was observed at least ten times. The J gene is TRBJ2-7, the V gene TRBV5-1, with TRBD2 as a possible D gene (5 bases). The CDR3 has 14 residues. V lost 4 bases and J 5 bases, leaving 16 bases between the germline ends. CDR1 SGHRS and CDR2 YFSETQ come from the germline V gene. In DNA, the CDR3 is TGCGCCAGCAGCACCCTAGCTGGAGAGGACGAGCAGTACTTC. Encoded protein: CASSTLAGEDEQYF. The whole variable domain, filled in from reference TRBV5-1 and TRBJ2-7, reads KAGVTQTPRYLIKTRGQQVTLSCSPISGHRSVSWYQQTPGQGLQFLFEYFSETQRNKGNFPGRFSGRQFSNSRSEMNVSTLELGDSALYLCASSTLAGEDEQYFGPGTRLTVT.

V usage is TRBV19 and J usage is TRBJ2-1, with 8 bases identical to TRBD2. Germline assignment: CDR1 LNHDA and CDR2 SQIVND (reference sequence). The CDR3 is made up of 16 amino acids. Unmatched junction bases numbered 14, after V lost 6 bases and J lost 7 bases. The CDR3 region is CASSTQAGVGKNEQFF. DNA for the CDR3: TGTGCCAGTAGCACTCAAGCGGGAGTGGGAAAGAATGAGCAGTTCTTC.

V is TRBV19 and J is TRBJ2-5; D is perhaps TRBD2 (6 bases). Per germline, CDR1 LNHDA and CDR2 SQIVND (reference sequence). Trimming removed 5 bases at V and 0 bases at J, with 13 bases between. The CDR3 is 15 residues long. DNA of the CDR3: TGTGCCAGTAGTCTCCGCGGGGCAAACCAAGAGACCCAGTACTTC. Its translation: CASSLRGANQETQYF.

This clonotype was counted a few times. This chain joins TRBV5-1 and TRBJ2-5, with 12 bases that match TRBD1. Trimming cost V 4 bases and J 5 bases; bases outside gene matches: 9. The CDR3 covers 16 residues. CDR1 and CDR2 from the germline V gene are SGHRS and YFSETQ. CDR3 protein: CASSGGTGGRGETQYF. CDR3 nucleotide sequence: TGCGCCAGCAGCGGCGGGACAGGGGGCCGAGGGGAGACCCAGTACTTC.

This clonotype was seen ten or more times. V usage is TRBV11-3 and J usage is TRBJ2-5, with D possibly matching TRBD1 (6 bases). From germline, CDR1 is SGHNT and CDR2 YENEEA. V lost 7 bases and J 2 bases, leaving 11 bases between the germline ends. This CDR3 has 13 residues. The CDR3 bases are TGTGCCAGCAATCCCGGACAGCAAGAGACCCAGTACTTC. It yields the protein CASNPGQQETQYF.

This clonotype was counted at least ten times. This chain links TRBV2 with TRBJ1-5, with no clear D. The CDR3 is 10 amino acids. CDR1 and CDR2 (germline): SNHLY, FYNNEI. Trimming cost V 8 bases and J 7 bases, with 6 bases left between them. The CDR3 spells CASGWQPQHF. In DNA, the CDR3 is TGTGCCAGCGGGTGGCAGCCCCAGCATTTT.

This clonotype appeared many times. This chain links TRBV28 with TRBJ2-1, with 8 bases matching TRBD2. The V and J ends lost 5 bases and 5 bases, in that order; junction bases with no gene match: 11. Germline CDR1 reads MDHEN; CDR2 reads SYDVKM. This CDR3 is built from 16 residues. The CDR3 sequence: CASSPWRSGGHNEQFF. Here the CDR3 DNA reads TGTGCCAGCAGTCCCTGGAGGAGCGGGGGCCACAATGAGCAGTTCTTC.

The rearrangement joins TRBV27 to TRBJ2-1; 16 nucleotides agree with TRBD2. With 4 bases clipped from V and 1 base from J, the junction kept 10 bases outside the gene matches. Germline V gives CDR1 MNHEY, CDR2 SMNVEV (reference sequence). The CDR3 length is 20 residues. The DNA for the CDR3 is TGTGCCAGCAGTTCGCCGGGACTAGCGGGAGGGCCCTCGTCCTACAATGAGCAGTTCTTC. Amino acids: CASSSPGLAGGPSSYNEQFF.